The 5 T cell receptor beta chains in this list originate from one sample, sequenced in a study of T cell responses to AZD1222 COVID-19 vaccine. Profiling relied on immunoSEQ multiplex PCR, and the TCRdb table lists in-frame clones only, not all of them. The sample gives roughly 70,000 clones, approximately 90% of which show up once; more than 6% is in the top ten. Source: peripheral blood, taken 28 days after the second dose of the MenACWY control vaccine. The receptors originated from an adult who received the MenACWY meningococcal vaccine as a control.

The J gene is TRBJ2-3, the V gene TRBV3-1 (or the pseudogene TRBV3-2); 7 nucleotides line up with TRBD2. V dropped 3 bases and J dropped 5; count of bases not matched to a gene: 11. Germline-derived CDR1 and CDR2 are LGHDT and YNNKEL (reference sequence). The CDR3 runs to 16 residues. The DNA of the CDR3 is TGTGCCAGCAGCCAGGGACCGGCACGGGGGGAAGATACGCAGTATTTT. Amino acid sequence: CASSQGPARGEDTQYF.

The chain carries TRBV27 and TRBJ2-1; a weak D match, TRBD1 (5 bases). Germline lookup yields CDR1 MNHEY and CDR2 SMNVEV (reference sequence). The CDR3 consists of 12 residues. Deletions cut 6 bases from V and 7 bases from J, with 10 bases between. The CDR3 region is CASRAGWNEQFF. The CDR3 DNA is TGTGCCAGCAGGGCAGGGTGGAATGAGCAGTTCTTC.

In nucleotides, the CDR3 is TGTGCCAGCAGAGATACAGGGGCCGGTGGCTACACCTTC. Protein: CASRDTGAGGYTF. The chain recombines TRBV6-5 with TRBJ1-2; TRBD1 agrees at 7 bases. The CDR3 is 13 residues long. Germline lookup yields CDR1 MNHEY and CDR2 SVGAGI. V trimming: 6 bases; J trimming: 7 bases; junction bases outside the gene matches: 8.

The sample holds a few counts of this clone. The chain recombines TRBV2 with TRBJ2-7; no firm D call. Germline values: CDR1 SNHLY, CDR2 FYNNEI. The V and J ends lost 4 bases and 0 bases respectively, with 13 bases between them. The CDR3 has 15 residues. The CDR3 loop reads CASSVSPPSSYEQYF. The CDR3 bases are TGTGCCAGCAGTGTCTCTCCGCCGAGCTCCTACGAGCAGTACTTC. The entire variable domain, with the rest obtained from reference TRBV2 and TRBJ2-7, is as follows: EPEVTQTPSHQVTQMGQEVILRCVPISNHLYFYWYRQILGQKVEFLVSFYNNEISEKSEIFDDQFSVERPDGSNFTLKIRSTKLEDSAMYFCASSVSPPSSYEQYFGPGTRLTVT.

The chain is built from TRBV6-2 or TRBV6-3 and TRBJ1-5; maybe TRBD1 (5 bases). Germline lookup yields CDR1 MNHEY and CDR2 SVGEGT. CDR3 length: 15 residues. V was trimmed by 4 bases and J by 4 bases, leaving 14 bases between them. The CDR3 region is CASSSSRRGNQPQHF. CDR3 coding DNA: TGTGCCAGCAGTTCTAGCCGGAGGGGAAATCAGCCCCAGCATTTT.